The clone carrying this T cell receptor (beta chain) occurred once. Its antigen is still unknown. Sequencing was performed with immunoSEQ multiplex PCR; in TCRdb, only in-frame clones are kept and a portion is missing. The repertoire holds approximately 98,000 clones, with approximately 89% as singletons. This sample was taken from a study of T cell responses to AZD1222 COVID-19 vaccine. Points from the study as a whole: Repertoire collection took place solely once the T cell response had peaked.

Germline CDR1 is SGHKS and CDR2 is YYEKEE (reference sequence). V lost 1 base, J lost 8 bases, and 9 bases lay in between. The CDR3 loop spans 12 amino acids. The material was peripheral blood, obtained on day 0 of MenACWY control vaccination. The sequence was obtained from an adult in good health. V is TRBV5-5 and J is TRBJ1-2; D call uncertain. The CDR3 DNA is TGTGCCAGCAGCTTGTGGGGTGGAGGCTACACCTTC. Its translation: CASSLWGGGYTF. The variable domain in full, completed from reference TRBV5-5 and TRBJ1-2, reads DAGVTQSPTHLIKTRGQQVTLRCSPISGHKSVSWYQQVLGQGPQFIFQYYEKEERGRGNFPDRFSARQFPNYSSELNVNALLLGDSALYLCASSLWGGGYTFGSGTRLTVV.